The present T cell receptor (beta chain) was sequenced within a study of T cell clones after liver transplantation. Study in general: Three of the eight recipients were HCV-positive; the rest had non-autoimmune, non-viral transplant indications.

Between the trimmed V and J ends, which lost 4 bases and 6 bases, there was a span of 22 bases. CDR1 is KGHSY, CDR2 FQNENV, per germline. The CDR3 sequence is 17 residues long. TCRdb keeps only in-frame clones here, not all; method: immunoSEQ multiplex PCR. The top ten hold 2.5% to 3.5% of the sample, which has 70,000 to 95,000 clones, 70% to 90% seen once. This clone was detected only a few times. Sequencing was performed on CD4+ T cells from blood, taken at the 22-month timepoint. V and J are TRBV16 and TRBJ2-4, with D tentatively TRBD1 or TRBD2 (5 bases each). The receptor was isolated from a human patient who received a liver transplant. The graft donor may have contributed some T cells. The CDR3 protein is CASSLTSEAGLGNIQYF. The CDR3 DNA sequence: TGTGCCAGCAGCCTCACCTCGGAGGCAGGGTTGGGAAACATTCAGTACTTC.